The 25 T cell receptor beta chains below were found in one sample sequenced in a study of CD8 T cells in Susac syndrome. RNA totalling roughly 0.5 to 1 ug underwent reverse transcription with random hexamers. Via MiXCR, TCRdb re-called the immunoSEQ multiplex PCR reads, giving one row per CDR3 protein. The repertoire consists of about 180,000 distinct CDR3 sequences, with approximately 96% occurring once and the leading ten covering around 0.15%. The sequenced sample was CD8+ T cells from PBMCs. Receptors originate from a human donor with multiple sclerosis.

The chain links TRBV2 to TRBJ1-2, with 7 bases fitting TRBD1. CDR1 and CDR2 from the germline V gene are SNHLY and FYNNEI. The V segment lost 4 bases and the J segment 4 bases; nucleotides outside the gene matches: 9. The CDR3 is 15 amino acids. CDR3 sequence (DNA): TGTGCCAGCAGTGGGATAAACAGGGGCGGCTATGGCTACACCTTC. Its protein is CASSGINRGGYGYTF.

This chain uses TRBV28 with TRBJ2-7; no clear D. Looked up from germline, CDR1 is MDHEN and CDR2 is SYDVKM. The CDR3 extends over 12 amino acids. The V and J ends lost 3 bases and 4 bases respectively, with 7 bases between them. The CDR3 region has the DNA TGTGCCAGCAGTTTTTCAGGATACGAGCAGTACTTC. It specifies CASSFSGYEQYF.

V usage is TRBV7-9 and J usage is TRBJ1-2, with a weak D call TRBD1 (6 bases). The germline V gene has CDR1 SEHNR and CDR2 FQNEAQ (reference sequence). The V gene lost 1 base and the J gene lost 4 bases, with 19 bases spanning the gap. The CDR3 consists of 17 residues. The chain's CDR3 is CASSLGVGDQGTYGYTF. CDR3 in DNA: TGTGCCAGCAGCTTAGGCGTGGGAGACCAGGGGACCTATGGCTACACCTTC.

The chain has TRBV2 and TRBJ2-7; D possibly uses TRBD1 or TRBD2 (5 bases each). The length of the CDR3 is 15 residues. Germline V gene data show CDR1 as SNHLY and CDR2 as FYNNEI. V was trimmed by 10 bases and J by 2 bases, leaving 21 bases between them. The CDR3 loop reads CAIILQEAGPYEQYF. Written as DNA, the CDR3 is TGTGCCATCATACTACAGGAGGCAGGTCCCTACGAGCAGTACTTC. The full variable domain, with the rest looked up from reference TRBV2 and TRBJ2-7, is EPEVTQTPSHQVTQMGQEVILRCVPISNHLYFYWYRQILGQKVEFLVSFYNNEISEKSEIFDDQFSVERPDGSNFTLKIRSTKLEDSAMYFCAIILQEAGPYEQYFGPGTRLTVT.

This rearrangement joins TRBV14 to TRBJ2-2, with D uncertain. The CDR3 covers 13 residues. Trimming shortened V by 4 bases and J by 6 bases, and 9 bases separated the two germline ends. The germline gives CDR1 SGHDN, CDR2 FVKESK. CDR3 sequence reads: CASSPRSPGELFF. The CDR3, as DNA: TGTGCCAGCAGCCCTAGGTCCCCCGGGGAGCTGTTTTTT.

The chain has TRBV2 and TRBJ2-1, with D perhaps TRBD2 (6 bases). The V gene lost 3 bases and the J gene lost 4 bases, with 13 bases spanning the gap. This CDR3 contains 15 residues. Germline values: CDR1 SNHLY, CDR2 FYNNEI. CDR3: CASSEGTGFYNEQFF. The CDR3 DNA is TGTGCCAGCAGTGAGGGGACTGGCTTTTACAATGAGCAGTTCTTC.

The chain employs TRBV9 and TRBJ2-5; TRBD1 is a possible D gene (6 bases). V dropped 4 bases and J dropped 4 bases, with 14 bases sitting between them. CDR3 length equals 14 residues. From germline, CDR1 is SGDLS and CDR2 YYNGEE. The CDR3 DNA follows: TGTGCCAGCAGCACTCTAGGGGGTGTAGAGACCCAGTACTTC. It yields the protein CASSTLGGVETQYF.

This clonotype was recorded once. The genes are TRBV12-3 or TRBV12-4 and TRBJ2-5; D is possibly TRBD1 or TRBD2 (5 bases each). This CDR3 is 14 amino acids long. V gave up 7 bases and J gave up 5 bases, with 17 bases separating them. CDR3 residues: CASTWTGAGETQYF. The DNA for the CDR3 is TGTGCCAGCACTTGGACTGGGGCCGGGGAGACCCAGTACTTC.

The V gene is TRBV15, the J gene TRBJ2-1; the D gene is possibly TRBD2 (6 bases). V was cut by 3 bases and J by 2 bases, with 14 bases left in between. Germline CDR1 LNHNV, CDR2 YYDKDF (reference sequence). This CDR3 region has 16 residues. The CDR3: CATSSGVAVTYNEQFF. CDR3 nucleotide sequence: TGTGCCACCAGCAGTGGAGTAGCGGTGACCTACAATGAGCAGTTCTTC.

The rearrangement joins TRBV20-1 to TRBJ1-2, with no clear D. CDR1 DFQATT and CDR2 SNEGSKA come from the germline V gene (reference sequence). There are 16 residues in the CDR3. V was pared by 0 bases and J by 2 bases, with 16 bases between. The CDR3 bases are TGCAGTGCTAGAGATCCCCCGCAGAGAGAAAACTATGGCTACACCTTC. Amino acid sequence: CSARDPPQRENYGYTF.

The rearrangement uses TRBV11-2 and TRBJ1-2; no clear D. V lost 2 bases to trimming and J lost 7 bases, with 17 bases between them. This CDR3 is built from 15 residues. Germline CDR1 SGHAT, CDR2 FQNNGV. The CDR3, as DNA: TGTGCCAGCAGCTTATATGAGGGATCTGGTGTTGGCTACACCTTC. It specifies CASSLYEGSGVGYTF.

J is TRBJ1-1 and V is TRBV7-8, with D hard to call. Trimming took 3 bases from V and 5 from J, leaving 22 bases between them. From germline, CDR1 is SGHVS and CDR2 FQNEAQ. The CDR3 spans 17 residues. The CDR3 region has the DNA TGTGCCAGCAGCTTTTTTGGTCCCCCGACGGGGAGGACTGAAGCTTTCTTT. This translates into CASSFFGPPTGRTEAFF.

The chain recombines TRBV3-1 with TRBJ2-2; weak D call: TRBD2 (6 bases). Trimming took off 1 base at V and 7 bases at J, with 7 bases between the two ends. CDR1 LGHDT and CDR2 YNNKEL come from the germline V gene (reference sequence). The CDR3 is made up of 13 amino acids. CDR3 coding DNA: TGTGCCAGCAGCCAAGTTAGCGGCGGGGAGCTGTTTTTT. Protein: CASSQVSGGELFF.

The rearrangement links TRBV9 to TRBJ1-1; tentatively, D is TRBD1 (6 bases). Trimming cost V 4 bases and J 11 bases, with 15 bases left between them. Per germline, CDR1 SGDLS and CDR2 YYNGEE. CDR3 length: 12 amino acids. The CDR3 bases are TGTGCCAGCAGCCCTCGGACAGATGGGGCTTTCTTT. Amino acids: CASSPRTDGAFF.

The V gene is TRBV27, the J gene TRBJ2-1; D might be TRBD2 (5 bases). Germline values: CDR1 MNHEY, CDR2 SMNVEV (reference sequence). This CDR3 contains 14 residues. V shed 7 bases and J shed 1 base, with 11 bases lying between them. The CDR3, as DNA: TGTGCCAGCACTTCCAGGACTTCCTACAATGAGCAGTTCTTC. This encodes CASTSRTSYNEQFF.

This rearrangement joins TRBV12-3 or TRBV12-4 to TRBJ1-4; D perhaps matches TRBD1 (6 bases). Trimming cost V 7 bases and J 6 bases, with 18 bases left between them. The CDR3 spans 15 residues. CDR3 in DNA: TGTGCCAGCACCCTACGGGGGGGCAAGGATGAAAAACTGTTTTTT. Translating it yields CASTLRGGKDEKLFF.

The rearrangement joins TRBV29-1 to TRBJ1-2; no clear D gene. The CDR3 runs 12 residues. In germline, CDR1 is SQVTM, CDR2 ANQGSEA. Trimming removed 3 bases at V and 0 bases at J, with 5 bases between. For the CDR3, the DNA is TGCAGCGTTGATGGTGCTAACTATGGCTACACCTTC. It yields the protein CSVDGANYGYTF.

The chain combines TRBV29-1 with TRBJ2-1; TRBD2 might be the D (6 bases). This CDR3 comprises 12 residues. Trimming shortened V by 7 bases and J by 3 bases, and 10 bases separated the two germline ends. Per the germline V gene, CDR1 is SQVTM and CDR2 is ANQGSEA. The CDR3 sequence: CSAWDFYNEQFF. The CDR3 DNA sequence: TGCAGCGCATGGGACTTCTACAATGAGCAGTTCTTC.

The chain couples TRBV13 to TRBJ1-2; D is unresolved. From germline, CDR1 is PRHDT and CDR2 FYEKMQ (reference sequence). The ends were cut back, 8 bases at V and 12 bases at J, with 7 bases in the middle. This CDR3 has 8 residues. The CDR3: CASPRDTF. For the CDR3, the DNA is TGTGCCAGCCCCCGCGACACCTTC.

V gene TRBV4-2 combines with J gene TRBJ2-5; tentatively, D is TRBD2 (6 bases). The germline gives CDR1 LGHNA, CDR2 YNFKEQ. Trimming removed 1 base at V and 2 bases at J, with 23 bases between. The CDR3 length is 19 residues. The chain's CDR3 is CASSQGARGSLRVQETQYF. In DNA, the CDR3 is TGTGCCAGCAGCCAAGGGGCTCGGGGGAGCTTACGAGTTCAAGAGACCCAGTACTTC.

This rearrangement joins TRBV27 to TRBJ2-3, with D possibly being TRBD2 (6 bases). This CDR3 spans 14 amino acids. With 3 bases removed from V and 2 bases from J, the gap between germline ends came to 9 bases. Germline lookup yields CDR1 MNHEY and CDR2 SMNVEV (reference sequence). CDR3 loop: CASSFSGYTDTQYF. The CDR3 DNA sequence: TGTGCCAGCAGTTTTAGCGGATACACAGATACGCAGTATTTT.

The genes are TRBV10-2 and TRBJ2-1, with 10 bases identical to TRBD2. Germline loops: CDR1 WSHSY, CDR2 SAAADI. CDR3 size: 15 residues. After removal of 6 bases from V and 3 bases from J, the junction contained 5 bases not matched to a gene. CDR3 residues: CASRLAGFIYNEQFF. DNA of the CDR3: TGCGCCAGCAGACTAGCGGGATTCATCTACAATGAGCAGTTCTTC.

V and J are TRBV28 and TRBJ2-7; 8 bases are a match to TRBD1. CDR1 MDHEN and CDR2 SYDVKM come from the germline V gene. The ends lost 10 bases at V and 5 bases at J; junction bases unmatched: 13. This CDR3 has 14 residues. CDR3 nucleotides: TGTGCCACCGACGACCTGACAGGGGCGGACGAGCAGTACTTC. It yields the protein CATDDLTGADEQYF.

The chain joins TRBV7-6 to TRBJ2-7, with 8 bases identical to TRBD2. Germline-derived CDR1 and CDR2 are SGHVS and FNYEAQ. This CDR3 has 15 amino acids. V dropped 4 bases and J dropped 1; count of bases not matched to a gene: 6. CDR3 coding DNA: TGTGCCAGCAGCTCCTATAGCGGGACTTCCTACGAGCAGTACTTC. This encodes CASSSYSGTSYEQYF.

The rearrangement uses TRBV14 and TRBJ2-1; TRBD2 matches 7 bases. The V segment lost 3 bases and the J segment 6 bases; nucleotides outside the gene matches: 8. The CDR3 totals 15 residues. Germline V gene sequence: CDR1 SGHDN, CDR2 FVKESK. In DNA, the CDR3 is TGTGCCAGCAGCCAGGGGAGGGGTCCGACCAATGAGCAGTTCTTC. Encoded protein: CASSQGRGPTNEQFF.